The 26 T cell receptor beta chains below come from one sample, sequenced in a study of blood T cell repertoires in COVID-19. TCRdb's copy holds only in-frame clones and misses some; the assay was immunoSEQ multiplex PCR. This table holds around 240,000 clones, approximately 91% found once. The material sequenced was PBMCs or T cells enriched from blood (not recorded which). These receptors all come from a human donor in a cohort exposed to, infected with or recovered from COVID-19 (not recorded which). The donor label of this sample is uncertain.

The chain is built from TRBV30 and TRBJ1-5; TRBD1 aligns across 7 bases. The V gene's germline CDR1 is GTSNPN and CDR2 SVGIG (reference sequence). V was pared by 2 bases and J by 9 bases, with 10 bases of the junction left unmatched. The CDR3 has 14 amino acids. This CDR3 reads CAWSIGQARGPQHF. CDR3 in DNA: TGTGCCTGGAGTATAGGACAGGCCAGAGGGCCCCAGCATTTT.

The chain uses TRBV18 and TRBJ1-1, with TRBD1 matching over 7 bases. The CDR3 covers 15 residues. Trimming removed 3 bases from V and 5 bases from J; junction bases left unmatched: 9. Per germline, CDR1 KGHSH and CDR2 LQKENI. This CDR3 is CASSPMEGAWTEAFF. CDR3 coding DNA: TGTGCCAGCTCACCGATGGAGGGGGCATGGACTGAAGCTTTCTTT.

In this sample, this clone turned up a few times. CDR3 bases: TGTGCCAGCATAAACGCGGCGGGCTCCTACGAGCAGTACTTC. This encodes CASINAAGSYEQYF. The J gene is TRBJ2-7, the V gene TRBV2; D perhaps matches TRBD2 (5 bases). Trimming stripped 7 bases from V and 0 bases from J, with 13 bases between. Per the germline V gene, CDR1 is SNHLY and CDR2 is FYNNEI. The CDR3 totals 14 residues.

The gene calls are TRBV6-5 and TRBJ1-1; D uncertain. The CDR3 has 14 residues. Germline V gene lookup returns CDR1 MNHEY and CDR2 SVGAGI. The V and J ends lost 2 bases and 3 bases respectively, with 10 bases between them. The CDR3 protein is CASSYRMGDTEAFF. The CDR3 bases are TGTGCCAGCAGTTACAGGATGGGAGACACTGAAGCTTTCTTT.

This sequence joins TRBV15 and TRBJ2-2; a weak D match, TRBD1 (7 bases). Trimming cost V 5 bases and J 0 bases, with 22 bases left between them. The CDR3 is made up of 19 amino acids. Germline loops: CDR1 LNHNV, CDR2 YYDKDF (reference sequence). CDR3 amino acids: CATSPRGGGPFANTGELFF. CDR3 nucleotide sequence: TGTGCCACCAGCCCGAGAGGAGGGGGCCCTTTCGCGAACACCGGGGAGCTGTTTTTT.

This clone was found once. This sequence joins TRBV5-1 and TRBJ2-5, with 10 positions matching TRBD1. Germline V gene lookup returns CDR1 SGHRS and CDR2 YFSETQ. With 4 bases clipped from V and 5 bases from J, the junction kept 8 bases outside the gene matches. The CDR3 totals 15 residues. The CDR3 spells CASSPGQGVRETQYF. The CDR3 DNA sequence: TGCGCCAGCAGCCCCGGACAGGGGGTGAGGGAGACCCAGTACTTC. Full variable domain (missing parts from reference TRBV5-1 and TRBJ2-5): KAGVTQTPRYLIKTRGQQVTLSCSPISGHRSVSWYQQTPGQGLQFLFEYFSETQRNKGNFPGRFSGRQFSNSRSEMNVSTLELGDSALYLCASSPGQGVRETQYFGPGTRLLVL.

This rearrangement joins TRBV24-1 to TRBJ2-5; possibly TRBD2 for D (5 bases). There are 13 residues in the CDR3. The V end lost 0 bases, the J end lost 5 bases, and 6 bases lay between the germline ends. Germline assignment: CDR1 KGHDR and CDR2 SFDVKD. CDR3 region: CATSDLGGETQYF. The CDR3 DNA is TGTGCCACCAGTGATTTGGGCGGGGAGACCCAGTACTTC.

The V gene is TRBV4-2, the J gene TRBJ1-2, with D possibly matching TRBD1 (6 bases). Per the germline V gene, CDR1 is LGHNA and CDR2 is YNFKEQ. CDR3 length: 15 residues. Trimming shortened V by 0 bases and J by 4 bases, and 12 bases separated the two germline ends. CDR3 loop: CASSQEEGGVYGYTF. In nucleotides, the CDR3 is TGTGCCAGCAGCCAAGAGGAAGGGGGTGTCTATGGCTACACCTTC.

This clone was seen a single time. Other DNA variants within this sample encode the same CDR3. The chain uses TRBV18 and TRBJ2-3; 8 bases are shared with TRBD2. Germline CDR1 KGHSH, CDR2 LQKENI. V lost 2 bases to trimming and J lost 3 bases; unmatched junction nucleotides: 4. This CDR3 region has 15 residues. CDR3 in DNA: TGTGCCAGCTCACCAGGGCTAGCGGGTACAGATACGCAGTATTTT. As protein: CASSPGLAGTDTQYF.

This chain links TRBV14 with TRBJ2-1; 8 bases line up with TRBD2. Per the germline V gene, CDR1 is SGHDN and CDR2 is FVKESK. Germline trimming cut 4 bases from V and 8 bases from J; bases unmatched to any gene: 7. The CDR3 runs 14 residues. The chain's CDR3 is CASSPVRREDEQFF. CDR3 nucleotides: TGTGCCAGCAGCCCCGTCCGGCGGGAGGATGAGCAGTTCTTC.

The V gene is TRBV2, the J gene TRBJ2-3; 9 nucleotides match TRBD1. CDR1 is SNHLY, CDR2 FYNNEI, per germline. The V segment lost 6 bases and the J segment 1 base; nucleotides outside the gene matches: 5. The CDR3 runs to 15 residues. CDR3 loop: CASSLDRGGTDTQYF. The CDR3 region has the DNA TGTGCCAGCAGCCTCGACAGGGGGGGCACAGATACGCAGTATTTT.

To note about this clone: Other DNA sequences from this sample encode an identical CDR3 as well. This rearrangement joins TRBV15 to TRBJ1-5; possible D gene TRBD1, 6 bases. This CDR3 has 18 amino acids. Germline CDR1 LNHNV, CDR2 YYDKDF (reference sequence). Trimming removed 0 bases from V and 3 bases from J, with 18 bases in between. As DNA, the CDR3 is TGTGCCACCAGCAGAGATAGAGTAACAGGGTCTATCAATCAGCCCCAGCATTTT. Translated: CATSRDRVTGSINQPQHF.

This chain uses TRBV5-4 with TRBJ1-4, with a possible D match to TRBD1 (6 bases). Deletions cut 0 bases from V and 8 bases from J, with 14 bases between. The CDR3 is 15 residues long. Germline CDR1 is SGHNT and CDR2 is YYREEE (reference sequence). The CDR3 DNA reads as TGTGCCAGCAGCTTGGCCAGGGGCTTAAACGAAAAACTGTTTTTT. Amino acids: CASSLARGLNEKLFF.

This clone has a handful of counts. The chain uses TRBV11-2 and TRBJ1-5, with TRBD1 as a possible D gene (5 bases). This CDR3 comprises 14 residues. Trimming cost V 5 bases and J 3 bases, with 11 bases left between them. The germline CDR1 and CDR2 sequences are SGHAT and FQNNGV. The DNA for the CDR3 is TGTGCCAGCAGCCCCAGGGCTCTCAATCAGCCCCAGCATTTT. It specifies CASSPRALNQPQHF.

This chain connects TRBV11-2 to TRBJ2-3; a possible D gene is TRBD2 (6 bases). Germline CDR1 and CDR2: SGHAT and FQNNGV. The CDR3 length is 17 residues. Trimming stripped 5 bases from V and 0 bases from J, with 18 bases between. The CDR3 nucleotides read TGTGCCAGCAGCCTTCGGGAGACGGTCCTTAGCACAGATACGCAGTATTTT. Amino acids: CASSLRETVLSTDTQYF.

The chain recombines TRBV5-1 with TRBJ1-1; 7 bases map to TRBD1. Germline-derived CDR1 and CDR2 are SGHRS and YFSETQ. There are 16 residues in the CDR3. V lost 1 base, J lost 5 bases, and 11 bases stayed unmatched. CDR3 sequence: CASSLRAGGGQTEAFF. The CDR3 region has the DNA TGCGCCAGCAGCTTGCGGGCAGGGGGAGGACAAACTGAAGCTTTCTTT.

V is TRBV5-1 and J is TRBJ2-3; 7 bases line up with TRBD1. CDR1 and CDR2 (germline): SGHRS, YFSETQ. The CDR3 loop spans 14 amino acids. V trimming: 8 bases; J trimming: 4 bases; junction bases outside the gene matches: 10. The DNA of the CDR3 is TGCGCCAGTAAACAGGGGCAAGGGGCAGATACGCAGTATTTT. Its protein is CASKQGQGADTQYF.

The CDR3 loop is CASSPGLAGRGAKNIQYF. For the CDR3, the DNA is TGTGCCAGCAGCCCGGGACTAGCGGGGCGTGGGGCCAAAAACATTCAGTACTTC. The gene calls are TRBV9 and TRBJ2-4; TRBD2 matches 13 bases. From germline, CDR1 is SGDLS and CDR2 YYNGEE. V trimming: 4 bases; J trimming: 1 base; junction bases outside the gene matches: 8. The CDR3 has 18 residues.

The CDR3 spells CASSPVNRDEQYF. The CDR3 DNA reads as TGTGCCAGTAGTCCGGTTAACAGGGACGAGCAGTACTTC. The rearrangement joins TRBV19 to TRBJ2-7; D might be TRBD1 (6 bases). There are 13 residues in the CDR3. The V gene's germline CDR1 is LNHDA and CDR2 SQIVND (reference sequence). Between the trimmed V and J ends, which lost 5 bases and 5 bases, there was a span of 13 bases. Full variable domain (rest looked up from reference TRBV19 and TRBJ2-7): DGGITQSPKYLFRKEGQNVTLSCEQNLNHDAMYWYRQDPGQGLRLIYYSQIVNDFQKGDIAEGYSVSREKKESFPLTVTSAQKNPTAFYLCASSPVNRDEQYFGPGTRLTVT.

This clone showed up just once. This chain connects TRBV6-2 or TRBV6-3 to TRBJ2-1; the match to TRBD1 covers 8 bases. This CDR3 is built from 14 residues. The J segment lost 6 bases and the V segment lost 2 bases, leaving 3 bases of the junction unmatched. Germline loops: CDR1 MNHEY, CDR2 SVGEGT. CDR3 nucleotide sequence: TGTGCCAGCAGTTACCGGGACAGGATCAATGAGCAGTTCTTC. This gives the protein CASSYRDRINEQFF.

This sequence joins TRBV7-9 and TRBJ2-2; 9 bases are shared with TRBD1. Trimming took 5 bases from V and 5 from J; bases not matched to a gene: 9. Germline V gene lookup returns CDR1 SEHNR and CDR2 FQNEAQ (reference sequence). The CDR3 is made up of 16 amino acids. DNA of the CDR3: TGTGCCAGCAGCCATCCCCGGGACAGGGCAACCGGGGAGCTGTTTTTT. Translation: CASSHPRDRATGELFF. The full variable domain, rest sourced from reference TRBV7-9 and TRBJ2-2, is DTGVSQNPRHKITKRGQNVTFRCDPISEHNRLYWYRQTLGQGPEFLTYFQNEAQLEKSRLLSDRFSAERPKGSFSTLEIQRTEQGDSAMYLCASSHPRDRATGELFFGEGSRLTVL.

The V call is TRBV27, the J call TRBJ2-7, with D maybe TRBD1 (5 bases). Trimming removed 5 bases at V and 3 bases at J, with 17 bases between. This CDR3 contains 15 residues. Germline V CDR1 and CDR2: MNHEY, SMNVEV (reference sequence). The CDR3 loop reads CASSMEQAPGYEQYF. DNA of the CDR3: TGTGCCAGCAGTATGGAACAGGCACCGGGCTACGAGCAGTACTTC.

The chain joins TRBV4-3 to TRBJ2-1; 11 bases are shared with TRBD2. In germline, CDR1 is LGHNA, CDR2 YSLEER. J lost 8 bases, V lost 3 bases, and 15 bases had no gene match. There are 18 residues in the CDR3. CDR3 sequence (DNA): TGCGCCAGCAGCCACCTACAACCTAGCGGGGGGACTAGCCATGAGCAGTTCTTC. Protein: CASSHLQPSGGTSHEQFF.

Concerning this clone: The sample has other DNA sequences that encode this CDR3 too. This chain connects TRBV18 to TRBJ1-4; D remains ambiguous. Germline CDR1 and CDR2: KGHSH and LQKENI. The CDR3 extends over 12 amino acids. Between the trimmed V and J ends, which lost 3 bases and 7 bases, there was a span of 6 bases. CDR3 in DNA: TGTGCCAGCTCACCCGAGGGTGAAAAACTGTTTTTT. It yields the protein CASSPEGEKLFF. Based on the CDR3 plus reference TRBV18 and TRBJ1-4, the full variable domain is NAGVMQNPRHLVRRRGQEARLRCSPMKGHSHVYWYRQLPEEGLKFMVYLQKENIIDESGMPKERFSAEFPKEGPSILRIQQVVRGDSAAYFCASSPEGEKLFFGSGTQLSVL.

The rearrangement uses TRBV12-3 or TRBV12-4 and TRBJ1-1; no clear D gene. The CDR3 extends over 13 amino acids. Deletions cut 2 bases from V and 1 base from J, with 5 bases between. The CDR3 DNA reads TGTGCCAGCAGTTTATATCCGAACACTGAAGCTTTCTTT. It is translated as CASSLYPNTEAFF.

The sample holds one count of this clone. The chain carries TRBV4-2 and TRBJ1-5; possible D gene TRBD1, 5 bases. V was cut by 2 bases and J by 2 bases, with 13 bases left in between. Germline CDR1 and CDR2: LGHNA and YNFKEQ. The CDR3 is made up of 16 amino acids. CDR3 coding DNA: TGTGCCAGCAGCCAATCCAACGGGGGAGGCAATCAGCCCCAGCATTTT. Encoded protein: CASSQSNGGGNQPQHF.